This T cell receptor (beta chain) was identified during a study of cytomegalovirus exposure and HLA in healthy donors. Findings and caveats of the study: There were several of the most significant clusters that appeared linked to common viral pathogens in a later analysis. Specificity of a few CMV-associated chains for CMV antigens was verified in vitro. Later findings reportedly placed an Asian-associated ancestry cluster below the roughly 700-donor mean for N-insertions.

A word on this clone: The antigen is undetermined.

Germline values: CDR1 SGHRS, CDR2 YFSETQ. The CDR3 covers 15 residues. V gave up 1 base and J gave up 5 bases; unmatched junction bases: 8. The PCR contained 60 Vbeta and 13 Jbeta primers. Study processing details: In a later analysis, some 10 million of tens of millions of unique beta chains occurred in at least two donors. The repertoire was sequenced with immunoSEQ multiplex PCR; TCRdb's copy has only in-frame clones and lacks some. V and J calls plus clone size are reproduced from that table; the DNA served to infer D and trimming. The table shows around 170,000 clones, with approximately 80% occurring only once.

The chain recombines TRBV5-1 with TRBJ1-1; 7 bases are shared with TRBD1. The sample was PBMCs. This sequence originates from a woman between 18 and 29 years old in good health and CMV-seronegative. CDR3 in amino acids: CASSLTEQGWTEAFF. The CDR3 nucleotides are TGCGCCAGCAGCTTGACAGAACAGGGGTGGACTGAAGCTTTCTTT.